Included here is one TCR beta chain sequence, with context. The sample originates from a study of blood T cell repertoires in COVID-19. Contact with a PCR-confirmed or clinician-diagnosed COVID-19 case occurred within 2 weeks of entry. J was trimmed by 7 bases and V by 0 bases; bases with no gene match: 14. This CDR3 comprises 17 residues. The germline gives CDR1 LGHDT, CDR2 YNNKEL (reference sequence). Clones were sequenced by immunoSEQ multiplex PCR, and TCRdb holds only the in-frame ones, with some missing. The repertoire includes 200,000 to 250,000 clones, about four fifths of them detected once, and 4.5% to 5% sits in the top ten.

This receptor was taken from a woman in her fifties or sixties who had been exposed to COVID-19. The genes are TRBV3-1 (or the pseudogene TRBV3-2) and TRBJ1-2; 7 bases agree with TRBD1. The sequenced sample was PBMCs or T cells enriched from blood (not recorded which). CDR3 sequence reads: CASSQDLGTVRSIGYTF. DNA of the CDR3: TGTGCCAGCAGCCAAGATTTAGGGACAGTGAGGAGTATTGGCTACACCTTC.